The TCR beta chain under discussion was sequenced for a study of blood T cell repertoires in COVID-19. The study drew participants aged about 18 to 90 years from some 23 US areas. Allocation to cohorts depended on clinical history reported by the participants. In the original workflow: Nucleated cell number was recorded as an estimate derived from reference gene primer amplification. TCRdb's copy holds only in-frame clones and misses some; the assay was immunoSEQ multiplex PCR. The D gene and trimming were derived from the DNA, and the V and J assignments and clone size from that table. The profile shows 470,000 or so clones, approximately 90% of them singletons. The junction had 8 bases not matched to a gene; V was cut back by 6 bases and J by 6 bases. The germline V gene encodes CDR1 SQVTM and CDR2 ANQGSEA. CDR3 size: 14 residues.

Sequencing was performed on PBMCs or T cells enriched from blood (not recorded which). This rearrangement joins TRBV29-1 to TRBJ2-5; 12 bases match TRBD2. The receptor comes from a woman aged 18-29 years with acute COVID-19. For the CDR3, the DNA is TGCAGCGTCGAGAGGACTAGCGGGATGAAGACCCAGTACTTC. This translates into CSVERTSGMKTQYF.